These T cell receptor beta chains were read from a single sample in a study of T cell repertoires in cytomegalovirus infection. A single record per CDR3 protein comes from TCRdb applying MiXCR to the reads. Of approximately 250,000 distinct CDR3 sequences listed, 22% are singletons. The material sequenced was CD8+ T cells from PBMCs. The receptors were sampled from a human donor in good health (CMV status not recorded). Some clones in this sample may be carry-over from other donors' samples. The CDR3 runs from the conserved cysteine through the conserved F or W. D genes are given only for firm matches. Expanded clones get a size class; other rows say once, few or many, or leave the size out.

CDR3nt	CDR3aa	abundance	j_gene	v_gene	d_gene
TGTGCCAGCAGTTTCGGGACGGACACCGGGGAGCTGTTTTTT	CASSFGTDTGELFF	many	TRBJ2-2	TRBV28	NA
TGTGCCAGCAGCTTAGTGGGTGGGACAGGGGGACAGGACACTGAAGCTTTCTTT	CASSLVGGTGGQDTEAFF	NA	TRBJ1-1	TRBV7-4	TRBD1
TGTGCCAGTAGTATCACAGGGGGCCAACCCTTGAACACTGAAGCTTTCTTT	CASSITGGQPLNTEAFF	NA	TRBJ1-1	TRBV19	TRBD1
TGTGCCAGCAGTTCATGGACAGGGCCCAACACTGAAGCTTTCTTT	CASSSWTGPNTEAFF	NA	TRBJ1-1	TRBV28	TRBD1
TGTGCCAGTACCCGGGGTAGCTACAATGAGCAGTTCTTC	CASTRGSYNEQFF	NA	TRBJ2-1	TRBV5-5	NA
TGTGCCAGTAGTGGAGCGGTGGGCAGCTCCTACGAGCAGTACTTC	CASSGAVGSSYEQYF	few	TRBJ2-7	TRBV19	NA
TGTGCCAGCAGCTCTACAGCGGCGGGTTCCTACAATGAGCAGTTCTTC	CASSSTAAGSYNEQFF	few	TRBJ2-1	TRBV7-9	NA
TGTGCCAGCAGTGATTGGGACACCACCTACGAGCAGTACTTC	CASSDWDTTYEQYF	NA	TRBJ2-7	TRBV2	NA
TGTGCCAGCAGCCCCCGGACAGGGCACACAGATACGCAGTATTTT	CASSPRTGHTDTQYF	few	TRBJ2-3	TRBV7-6	TRBD1
TGTGCCAGCAGCACGGCGTTACCGGGACAGGGGGTAGATACGCAGTATTTT	CASSTALPGQGVDTQYF	many	TRBJ2-3	TRBV11-2	TRBD1
TGTGCCAGCAGCCCCCCCTCTCTCACGGGTCAGCCCCAGCATTTT	CASSPPSLTGQPQHF	many	TRBJ1-5	TRBV7-2	NA
TGTGCCAGCAGCGATACTAGCGGGGGCTACAATGAGCAGTTCTTC	CASSDTSGGYNEQFF	many	TRBJ2-1	TRBV7-7	TRBD2
TGTGCCAGCAGCGATCCTATCGGGACTAGCGGGGGACGGTCGTTC	CASSDPIGTSGGRSF	NA	TRBJ2-7	TRBV7-9	TRBD2
TGTGCCAGCAGCCAGTCTCCAATAGCGGGGGGCCCGAAATACAATGAGCAGTTCTTC	CASSQSPIAGGPKYNEQFF	NA	TRBJ2-1	TRBV11-2	TRBD2
TGTGCCAGCACGCCTAACTCCTACGAGCAGTACTTC	CASTPNSYEQYF	few	TRBJ2-7	TRBV7-9	NA
TGCGCCAGCAGCCCGCTGGACAGGGTTGGGAATGAGCAGTTCTTC	CASSPLDRVGNEQFF	many	TRBJ2-1	TRBV4-1	TRBD1
TGTGCCAGTAGTATTTCTCCCGGGACCGATGAGCAGTTCTTC	CASSISPGTDEQFF	few	TRBJ2-1	TRBV19	NA
TGTGCCAGCAGCTTAGCTGGGACAGTCCAAGAGACCCAGTACTTC	CASSLAGTVQETQYF	many	TRBJ2-5	TRBV7-8	TRBD1
TGCAGTGCCGAAGAAGCGGGGTCGACCTACGAGCAGTACTTC	CSAEEAGSTYEQYF	NA	TRBJ2-7	TRBV20-1	TRBD2
TGTGCCAGCAGCTTGGGGGGGCGCAACGAGCAGTACTTC	CASSLGGRNEQYF	many	TRBJ2-7	TRBV5-6	NA
TGTGCCACCAGCAGCCTAGATCGGGCTAGCGGGGGTAACACCGGGGAGCTGTTTTTT	CATSSLDRASGGNTGELFF	NA	TRBJ2-2	TRBV15	TRBD2
TGTGCCAGCAGCCCCGGGCCGACGAACACTGAAGCTTTCTTT	CASSPGPTNTEAFF	many	TRBJ1-1	TRBV4-2	NA
TGCAGCGTTGTGTTGGACAGGCACGCGGAGCAGTACTTC	CSVVLDRHAEQYF	NA	TRBJ2-7	TRBV29-1	TRBD1
TGTGCCGGAAGTCCACAGGGCTTGCCAGATACGCAGTATTTT	CAGSPQGLPDTQYF	few	TRBJ2-3	TRBV5-4	NA
TGTGCCAGCACGCTTTCGGGGGCCTCCTACGAGCAGTACTTC	CASTLSGASYEQYF	NA	TRBJ2-7	TRBV2	NA
TGTGCCAGCAGCCAAGTATTCGGGACCCTAACCCCTGGAAACACCATATATTTT	CASSQVFGTLTPGNTIYF	NA	TRBJ1-3	TRBV3-1	NA
TGCGCCAGCAGCCAAGCAGGGACCGGTACTATGAACACTGAAGCTTTCTTT	CASSQAGTGTMNTEAFF	NA	TRBJ1-1	TRBV4-1	NA
TGCGCCAGCAGCTTGGGAGCGTACAGCTCCTACGAGCAGTACTTC	CASSLGAYSSYEQYF	NA	TRBJ2-7	TRBV5-1	NA
TGTGCCAGCAGTCACCGGGGGGGGGCCGAAAATGAGCAGTTCTTC	CASSHRGGAENEQFF	few	TRBJ2-1	TRBV12-3/TRBV12-4	TRBD2
TGCAGTGCTAGGGAGCGGGGGGCGAAGGCCAAAAACATTCAGTACTTC	CSARERGAKAKNIQYF	many	TRBJ2-4	TRBV20-1	TRBD2
TGTGCCAGCAGCGCCGGGGGCGGGACAGATACGCAGTATTTT	CASSAGGGTDTQYF	NA	TRBJ2-3	TRBV9	NA
TGTGCCAGCAGCTTAGAAGCTAGCGGGGGGCCCGGCTCCTACAATGAGCAGTTCTTC	CASSLEASGGPGSYNEQFF	NA	TRBJ2-1	TRBV7-9	TRBD2
TGTGCCAGCAGCTTAGGGGCCGCTTCTACCTCCTACGAGCAGTACTTC	CASSLGAASTSYEQYF	many	TRBJ2-7	TRBV7-9	NA
TGCGCCAGCAGCTCGCCCAGGGAATTGAAGAGCACAGATACGCAGTATTTT	CASSSPRELKSTDTQYF	NA	TRBJ2-3	TRBV5-1	NA
TGTGCCACCAGCAGAGGGGCTAGCAGCAATGAGCAGTTCTTC	CATSRGASSNEQFF	few	TRBJ2-1	TRBV15	NA
TGCGCCAGCAGCAAGGCCTCTGGGGCCAACGTCCTGACTTTC	CASSKASGANVLTF	few	TRBJ2-6	TRBV5-1	NA
TGTGCCAGCAGTCTCGAGTTCTACACTGAAGCTTTCTTT	CASSLEFYTEAFF	few	TRBJ1-1	TRBV25-1	NA
TGTGCCAGCAGCTTAGTCGGCGCGGATGAAGCTTTCTTT	CASSLVGADEAFF	NA	TRBJ1-1	TRBV7-9	NA
TGTGCCACCAGCCATGACAGGGGTCTCAACACTGAAGCTTTCTTT	CATSHDRGLNTEAFF	NA	TRBJ1-1	TRBV15	TRBD1
TGCAGCGTTGAAATGGGAGGGGGCTGGACTGAAGCTTTCTTT	CSVEMGGGWTEAFF	NA	TRBJ1-1	TRBV29-1	TRBD1
TGTGCCAGCAGTCCCGACCGGACAGGGAGGCCCGGCTACACCTTC	CASSPDRTGRPGYTF	NA	TRBJ1-2	TRBV2	TRBD1
TGTGCCAGCAGTTTTCCCATGGAAGATACGCAGTATTTT	CASSFPMEDTQYF	few	TRBJ2-3	TRBV12-3/TRBV12-4	NA
TGTGCCAGCAGCTCCGGCGTCAACTCCTACGAGCAGTACTTC	CASSSGVNSYEQYF	NA	TRBJ2-7	TRBV7-6	NA
TGTGCCAGCAGCTTAGGTGGGACAGGGCAGGACGAGCAGTACTTC	CASSLGGTGQDEQYF	NA	TRBJ2-7	TRBV7-7	TRBD1
TGTGCCACCGGACTAGCGGGGGGATACGAGCAGTACTTC	CATGLAGGYEQYF	NA	TRBJ2-7	TRBV7-2	TRBD2
TGTGCCAGCAGCCCAGCAGGCAACGTCCTGACTTTC	CASSPAGNVLTF	NA	TRBJ2-6	TRBV14	NA
TGTGCCAGCGGGCTCCTTTGGGAGAACACTGAAGCTTTCTTT	CASGLLWENTEAFF	many	TRBJ1-1	TRBV7-8	NA
TGTGCCAGCAGTTACTCGGGCGATGGAGTGAACACTGAAGCTTTCTTT	CASSYSGDGVNTEAFF	few	TRBJ1-1	TRBV6-5	NA
TGTGCCAGCAGCTGGGGGACAGGGGTTGAAAAACTGTTTTTT	CASSWGTGVEKLFF	NA	TRBJ1-4	TRBV7-8	TRBD1
TGTGCCACCAGTGCGTGGGGGGGGAATGGCTACACCTTC	CATSAWGGNGYTF	NA	TRBJ1-2	TRBV24-1	NA
TGCGCCAGCAGTCCAAGACTTATAATGGACAGGGGGACAGATACGCAGTATTTT	CASSPRLIMDRGTDTQYF	NA	TRBJ2-3	TRBV4-1	TRBD1
TGTGCCACCAGCCCGACAGGCACTAACTATGGCTACACCTTC	CATSPTGTNYGYTF	NA	TRBJ1-2	TRBV15	NA
TGTGCCAGCAGCTTAACAGGGTTCGGCTTTTCGAACACTGAAGCTTTCTTT	CASSLTGFGFSNTEAFF	many	TRBJ1-1	TRBV11-2	NA
TGTGCCATTTCGGACGGGTTGAACACTGAAGCTTTCTTT	CAISDGLNTEAFF	NA	TRBJ1-1	TRBV6-1	NA